This T cell receptor beta chain was sequenced during a study of Ad26.COV2.S vaccination and SARS-CoV-2 variants. Study-wide results and caveats: Researchers reported similar non-spike TCR breadth in vaccine and placebo recipients.

Germline V gives CDR1 SEHNR, CDR2 FQNEAQ (reference sequence). The CDR3 sequence is 16 residues long. V shed 5 bases and J shed 0 bases, with 17 bases lying between them. With respect to this clone: Its antigen is not known.

Indicated treatment: roughly 19 received Ad26.COV2.S at low or high dose, single or two shots; about 5 received placebo; per-sample allocation not given. Vaccine and placebo recipients were sampled on day 63 after the first injection. The donor was a Boston adult aged 18-55 years. Method: immunoSEQ multiplex PCR; TCRdb's copy keeps in-frame clones and lacks some. The sample records some 410,000 clones, around 92% being singletons. The sequencing here drew on peripheral blood, taken in a trial of Ad26.COV2.S vaccine versus placebo. This rearrangement joins TRBV7-9 to TRBJ2-7, with TRBD2 as a possible D gene (5 bases). The source of this sequence is a person between 18 and 60 years old who received the Ad26.COV2.S COVID-19 vaccine or a placebo. CDR3 in DNA: TGTGCCAGCAGCCGAAGATCGGACTGGCCCTCCTACGAGCAGTACTTC. This gives the protein CASSRRSDWPSYEQYF.